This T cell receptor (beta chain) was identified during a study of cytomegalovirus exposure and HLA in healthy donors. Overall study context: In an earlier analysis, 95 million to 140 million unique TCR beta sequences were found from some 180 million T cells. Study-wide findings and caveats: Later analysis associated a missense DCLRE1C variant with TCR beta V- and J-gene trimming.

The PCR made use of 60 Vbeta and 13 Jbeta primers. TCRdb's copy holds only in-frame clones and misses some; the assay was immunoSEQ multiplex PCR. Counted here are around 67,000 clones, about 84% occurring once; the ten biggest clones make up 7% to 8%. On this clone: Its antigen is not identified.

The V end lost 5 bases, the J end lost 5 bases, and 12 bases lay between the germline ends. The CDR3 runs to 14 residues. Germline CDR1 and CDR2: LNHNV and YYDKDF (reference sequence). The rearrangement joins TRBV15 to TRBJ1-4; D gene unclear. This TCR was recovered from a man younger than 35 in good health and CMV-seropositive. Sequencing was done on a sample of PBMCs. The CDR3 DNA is TGTGCCACCAGCCGGAGCGGGAGAAATGAAAAACTGTTTTTT. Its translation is CATSRSGRNEKLFF.